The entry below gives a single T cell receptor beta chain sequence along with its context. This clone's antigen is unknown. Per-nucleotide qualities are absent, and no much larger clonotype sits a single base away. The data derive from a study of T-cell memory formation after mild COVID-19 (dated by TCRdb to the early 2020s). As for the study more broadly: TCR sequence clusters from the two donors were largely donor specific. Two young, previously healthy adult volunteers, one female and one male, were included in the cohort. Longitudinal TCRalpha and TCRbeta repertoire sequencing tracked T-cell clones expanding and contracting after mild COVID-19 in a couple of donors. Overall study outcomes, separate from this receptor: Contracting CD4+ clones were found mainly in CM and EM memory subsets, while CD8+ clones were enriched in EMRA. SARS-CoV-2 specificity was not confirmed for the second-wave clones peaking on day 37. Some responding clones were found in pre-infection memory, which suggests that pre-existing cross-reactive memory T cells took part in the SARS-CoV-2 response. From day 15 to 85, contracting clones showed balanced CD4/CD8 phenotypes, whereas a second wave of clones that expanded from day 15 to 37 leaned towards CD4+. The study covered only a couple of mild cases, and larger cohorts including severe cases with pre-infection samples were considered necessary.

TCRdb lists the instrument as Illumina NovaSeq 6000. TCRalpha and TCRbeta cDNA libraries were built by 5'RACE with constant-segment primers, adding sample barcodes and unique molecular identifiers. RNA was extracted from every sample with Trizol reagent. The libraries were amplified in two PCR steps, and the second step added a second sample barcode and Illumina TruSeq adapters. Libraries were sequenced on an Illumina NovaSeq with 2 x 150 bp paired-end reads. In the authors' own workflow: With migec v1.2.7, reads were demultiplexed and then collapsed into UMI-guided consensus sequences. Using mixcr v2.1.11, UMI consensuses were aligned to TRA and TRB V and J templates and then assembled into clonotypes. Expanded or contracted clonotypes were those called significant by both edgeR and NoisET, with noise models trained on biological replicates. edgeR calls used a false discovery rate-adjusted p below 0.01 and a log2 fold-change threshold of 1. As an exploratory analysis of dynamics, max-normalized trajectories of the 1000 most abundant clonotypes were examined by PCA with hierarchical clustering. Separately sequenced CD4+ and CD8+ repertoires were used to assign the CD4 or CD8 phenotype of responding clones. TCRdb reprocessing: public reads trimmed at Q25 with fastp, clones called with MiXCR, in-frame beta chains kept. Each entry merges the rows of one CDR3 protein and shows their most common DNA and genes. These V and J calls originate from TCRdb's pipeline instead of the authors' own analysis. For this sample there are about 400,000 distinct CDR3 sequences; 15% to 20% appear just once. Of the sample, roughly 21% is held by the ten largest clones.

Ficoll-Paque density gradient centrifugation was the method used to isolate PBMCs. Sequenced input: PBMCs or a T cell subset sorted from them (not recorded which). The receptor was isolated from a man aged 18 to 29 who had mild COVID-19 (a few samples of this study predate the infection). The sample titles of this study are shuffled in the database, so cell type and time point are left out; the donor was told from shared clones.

The DNA sequence follows: TGTGCCAGCAGAAAGGCGTCCAGCACAGATACGCAGTATTTT. Translation gives CASRKASSTDTQYF. The V and J genes are TRBV7-9 and TRBJ2-3, with the D gene not confidently named. The germline V gene encodes CDR1 SEHNR and CDR2 FQNEAQ (reference sequence). V drops 6 bases and J drops 0 bases, leaving 10 bases in between. Taken from cysteine to phenylalanine, the CDR3 has 14 residues. Left in the record is the CDR3 DNA by itself, 42 bases read in frame from the first base.